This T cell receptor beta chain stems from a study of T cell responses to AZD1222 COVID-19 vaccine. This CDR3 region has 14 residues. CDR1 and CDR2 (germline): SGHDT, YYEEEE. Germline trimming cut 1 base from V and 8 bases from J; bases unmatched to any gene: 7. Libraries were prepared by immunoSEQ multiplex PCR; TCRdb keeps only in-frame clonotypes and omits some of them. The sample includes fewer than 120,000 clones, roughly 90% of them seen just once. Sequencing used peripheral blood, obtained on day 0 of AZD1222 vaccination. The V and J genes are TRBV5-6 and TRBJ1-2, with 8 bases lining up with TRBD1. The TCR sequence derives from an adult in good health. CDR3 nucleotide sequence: TGTGCCAGCAGCTTGCAGGGGGCGAGGGTCGGCTACACCTTC. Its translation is CASSLQGARVGYTF.